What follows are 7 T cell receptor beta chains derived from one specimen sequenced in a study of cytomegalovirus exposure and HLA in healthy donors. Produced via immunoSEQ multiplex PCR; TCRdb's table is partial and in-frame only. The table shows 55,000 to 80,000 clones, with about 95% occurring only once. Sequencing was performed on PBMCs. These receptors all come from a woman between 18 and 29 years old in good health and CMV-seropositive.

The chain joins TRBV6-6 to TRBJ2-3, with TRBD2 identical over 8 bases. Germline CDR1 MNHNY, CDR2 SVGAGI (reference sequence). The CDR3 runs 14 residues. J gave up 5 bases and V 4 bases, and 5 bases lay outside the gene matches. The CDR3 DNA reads TGTGCCAGCAGTTTCGGGGGGGTTGGAGATACGCAGTATTTT. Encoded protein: CASSFGGVGDTQYF.

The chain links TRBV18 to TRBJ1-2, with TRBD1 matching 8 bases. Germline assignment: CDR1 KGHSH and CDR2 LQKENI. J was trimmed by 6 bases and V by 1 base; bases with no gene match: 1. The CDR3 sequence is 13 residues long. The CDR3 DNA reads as TGTGCCAGCTCACCACAGACAGGGGATGGCTACACCTTC. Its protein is CASSPQTGDGYTF. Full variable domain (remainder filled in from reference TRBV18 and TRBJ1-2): NAGVMQNPRHLVRRRGQEARLRCSPMKGHSHVYWYRQLPEEGLKFMVYLQKENIIDESGMPKERFSAEFPKEGPSILRIQQVVRGDSAAYFCASSPQTGDGYTFGSGTRLTVV.

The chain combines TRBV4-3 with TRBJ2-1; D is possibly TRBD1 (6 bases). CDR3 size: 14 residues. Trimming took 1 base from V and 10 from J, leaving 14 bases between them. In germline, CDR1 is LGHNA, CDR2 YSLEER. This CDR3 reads CASSQVIQGKEQFF. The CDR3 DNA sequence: TGCGCCAGCAGCCAAGTAATCCAGGGGAAGGAGCAGTTCTTC.

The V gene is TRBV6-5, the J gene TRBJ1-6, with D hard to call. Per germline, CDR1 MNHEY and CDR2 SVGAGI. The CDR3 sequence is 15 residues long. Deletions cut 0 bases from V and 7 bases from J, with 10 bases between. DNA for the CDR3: TGTGCCAGCAGTTACTCGATGTCAGGAAATTCACCCCTCCACTTT. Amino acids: CASSYSMSGNSPLHF.

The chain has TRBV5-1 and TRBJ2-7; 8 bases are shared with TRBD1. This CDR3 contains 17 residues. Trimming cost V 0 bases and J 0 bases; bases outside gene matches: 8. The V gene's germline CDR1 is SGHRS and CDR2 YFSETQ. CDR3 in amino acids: CASSLEPRDRSSYEQYF. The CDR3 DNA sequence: TGCGCCAGCAGCTTGGAGCCGAGGGACAGGAGCTCCTACGAGCAGTACTTC.

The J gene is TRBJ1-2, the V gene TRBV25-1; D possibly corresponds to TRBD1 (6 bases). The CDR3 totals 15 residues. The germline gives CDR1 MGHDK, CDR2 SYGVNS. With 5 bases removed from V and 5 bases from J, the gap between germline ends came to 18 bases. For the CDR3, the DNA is TGTGCCAGCAGTCCTGCGGGGGCCCTTATTTATGGCTACACCTTC. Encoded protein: CASSPAGALIYGYTF.

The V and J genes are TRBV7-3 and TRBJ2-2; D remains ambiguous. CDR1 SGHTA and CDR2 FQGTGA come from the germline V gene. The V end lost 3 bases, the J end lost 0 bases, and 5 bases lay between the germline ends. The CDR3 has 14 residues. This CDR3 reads CASSFRANTGELFF. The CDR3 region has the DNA TGTGCCAGCAGCTTTCGGGCGAACACCGGGGAGCTGTTTTTT.